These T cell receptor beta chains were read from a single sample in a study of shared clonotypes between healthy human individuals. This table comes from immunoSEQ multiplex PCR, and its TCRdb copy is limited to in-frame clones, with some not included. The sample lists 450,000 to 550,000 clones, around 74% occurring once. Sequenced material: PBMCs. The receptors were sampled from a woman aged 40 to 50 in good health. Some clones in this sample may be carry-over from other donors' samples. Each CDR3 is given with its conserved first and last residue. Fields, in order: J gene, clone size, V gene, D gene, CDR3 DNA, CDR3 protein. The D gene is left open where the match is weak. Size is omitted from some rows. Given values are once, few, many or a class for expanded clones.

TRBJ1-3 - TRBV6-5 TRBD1 TGTGCCAGCAGCCGGACAGGGCGGAGAAACACCATATATTTT CASSRTGRRNTIYF
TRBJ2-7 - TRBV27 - TGTGCCAGTAGACGGAACCCAGGGTCCTACGAGCAGTACTTC CASRRNPGSYEQYF
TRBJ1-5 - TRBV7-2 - TGTGCCAGCAGCTTAGAGGGGTATCAGCCCCAGCATTTT CASSLEGYQPQHF
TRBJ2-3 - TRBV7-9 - TGTGCCAGCAGCGTAGGGACCGCGGAAGATACGCAGTATTTT CASSVGTAEDTQYF
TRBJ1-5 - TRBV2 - TGTGCCAGCAGTGAAGTGTCACTGCGGGATCAGCCCCAGCATTTT CASSEVSLRDQPQHF
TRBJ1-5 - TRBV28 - TGTGCCAGCAGTCAGAGCGGGACTGTGCAGCCCCAGCATTTT CASSQSGTVQPQHF
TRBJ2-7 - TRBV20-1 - TGCAGTGCTAGGCGTCCCTACGAGCAGTACTTC CSARRPYEQYF
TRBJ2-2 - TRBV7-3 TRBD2 TGTGCCAGCAGCAAACCTAGCGGGAGTCGTACCGGGGAGCTGTTTTTT CASSKPSGSRTGELFF
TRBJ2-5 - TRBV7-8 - TGTGCCAGCAGCTTTTTGCAGGGCCAAGAGACCCAGTACTTC CASSFLQGQETQYF
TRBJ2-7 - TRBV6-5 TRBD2 TGTGCCAGCAGTTACTCTTTGGGGGGGGGTTTCTACGAGCAGTACTTC CASSYSLGGGFYEQYF
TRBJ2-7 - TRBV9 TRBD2 TGTGCCAGCAGCGTAGGGGGGACTAGTATTTCCTACGAGCAGTACTTC CASSVGGTSISYEQYF
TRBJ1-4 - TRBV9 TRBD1 TGTGCCAGCAGCCAGGGGGCAGGGGTTGAAAAACTGTTTTTT CASSQGAGVEKLFF
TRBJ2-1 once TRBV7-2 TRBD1 TGTGCCAGCAGCACAAAAGGGGGCAGTAGGAATGAGCAGTTCTTC CASSTKGGSRNEQFF
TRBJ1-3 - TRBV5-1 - TGCGCCAGCAGCTTGGAAGGCTCTGGAAACACCATATATTTT CASSLEGSGNTIYF
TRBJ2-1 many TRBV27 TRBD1 TGTGCCAGCAGTTTATCGGGACAGGGGGGTAGATATGAGCAGTTCTTC CASSLSGQGGRYEQFF
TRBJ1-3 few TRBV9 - TGTGCCAGCAGCGCAACTCAGGGAAACACCATATATTTT CASSATQGNTIYF
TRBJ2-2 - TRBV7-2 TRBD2 TGTGCCAGCAGCTTAGTAGGACTAGCGGGAGCCGGGGAGCTGTTTTTT CASSLVGLAGAGELFF
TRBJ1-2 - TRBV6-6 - TGTGCCAGCAGCCCCGACAGGCCGGTTTATGGCTACACCTTC CASSPDRPVYGYTF
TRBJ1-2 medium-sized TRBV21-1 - TGTGCCAGCGGGACAGGGGGGAGTGAGACCTTC CASGTGGSETF
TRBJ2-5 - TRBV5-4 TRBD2 TGTGCCAGCAGCTTGGCCCTAGCGGGAGTTGAGACCCAGTACTTC CASSLALAGVETQYF
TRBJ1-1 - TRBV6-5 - TGTGCCAGCAGCCCCTTCCAGTATACGAACACTGAAGCTTTCTTT CASSPFQYTNTEAFF
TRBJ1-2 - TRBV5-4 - TGTGCCAGCAGCTTGATATTTGAGGCGACTGGCTATGGCTACACCTTC CASSLIFEATGYGYTF
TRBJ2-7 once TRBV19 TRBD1 TGTGCCAGTAGTGGTGGGACAGCCTCTATGGAGCAGTACTTC CASSGGTASMEQYF
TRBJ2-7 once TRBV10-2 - TGCGCCAGCAGACCAACAGGAACCTACGAGCAGTACTTC CASRPTGTYEQYF
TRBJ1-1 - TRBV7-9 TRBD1 TGTGCCAGCAGCTTAGGCTTGATTCGGGACAGGGCCATGAACACTGAAGCTTTCTTT CASSLGLIRDRAMNTEAFF
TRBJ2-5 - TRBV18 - TGTGCCAGCTCACCCGACCCCCCTGGAGAGACCCAGTACTTC CASSPDPPGETQYF
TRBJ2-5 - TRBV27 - TGTGCCAGCAGTTTTAGGGGAACACAAGAGACCCAGTACTTC CASSFRGTQETQYF
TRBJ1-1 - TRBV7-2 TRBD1 TGTGCCAGCAGCTTAGGGCCCGGGACAGGGGTCGAAGCTTTCTTT CASSLGPGTGVEAFF
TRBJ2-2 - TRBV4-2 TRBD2 TGTGCCAGCAGCCGGGGACTAGCTTTTGCCGGGGAGCTGTTTTTT CASSRGLAFAGELFF
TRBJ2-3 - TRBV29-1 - TGCAGCGTTGACTCCCGAAATCGAGGAGGCACAGATACGCAGTATTTT CSVDSRNRGGTDTQYF
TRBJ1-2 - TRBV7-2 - TGTGCCAGCAGCCGCGGGACTCTGGGGGGCTACACCTTC CASSRGTLGGYTF
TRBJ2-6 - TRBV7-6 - TGTGCCAGCAGTCGTGAAAGGAGAGCGTCCTCTGGGGCCAACGTCCTGACTTTC CASSRERRASSGANVLTF
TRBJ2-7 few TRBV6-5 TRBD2 TGTGCCAGCAGTTATCAGTCTAGCGGATACTACGAGCAGTACTTC CASSYQSSGYYEQYF
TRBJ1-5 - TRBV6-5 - TGTGCCAGCAGTGCCCGGGGTCAGCCCCAGCATTTT CASSARGQPQHF
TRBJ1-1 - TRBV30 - TGTGCCTGGAGCGTCCTCACTGAAGCTTTCTTT CAWSVLTEAFF
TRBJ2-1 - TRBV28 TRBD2 TGTGCCAGTACTCTAATGGGAGGGGATGAGCAGTTCTTC CASTLMGGDEQFF
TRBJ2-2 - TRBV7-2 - TGTGCCAGCAGCCCACGGAGGGGGTGGGGAACCGGGGAGCTGTTTTTT CASSPRRGWGTGELFF
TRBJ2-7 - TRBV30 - TGTGCCTGGAGTTTTGGCCCCTACGAGCAGTACTTC CAWSFGPYEQYF
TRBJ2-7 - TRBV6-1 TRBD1 TGTGCCAGCAGTGAATACGGGACAGGAGCCTACGAGCAGTACTTC CASSEYGTGAYEQYF
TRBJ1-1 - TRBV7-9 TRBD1 TGTGCCAGCAGCTCTCACCCGGGACAGGGGTCCACTGAAGCTTTCTTT CASSSHPGQGSTEAFF
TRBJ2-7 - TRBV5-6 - TGTGCCAGCAGCTTTAGGGGCGAGCAGTACTTC CASSFRGEQYF
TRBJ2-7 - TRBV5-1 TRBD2 TGCGCCAGCAGCCAGGGACTAGCGGGCGGCTACGAGCAGTACTTC CASSQGLAGGYEQYF
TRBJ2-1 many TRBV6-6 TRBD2 TGTGCCAGCATTCCGGGACTAGCGTTTCTCAATGAGCAGTTCTTC CASIPGLAFLNEQFF
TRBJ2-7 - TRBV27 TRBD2 TGTGCCAGCAGTTTATATGGGGGGGGAATCCTCTACGAGCAGTACTTC CASSLYGGGILYEQYF
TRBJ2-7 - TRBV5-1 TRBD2 TGCGCCAGCAGCTTGGCGGGAGGGTTCTACGAGCAGTACTTC CASSLAGGFYEQYF
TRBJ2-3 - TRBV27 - TGCCCCAGCTCCACCGGTCCAGATACGCAGTATTTT CPSSTGPDTQYF
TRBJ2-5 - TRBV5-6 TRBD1 TGTGCCAGCAGCCTCGGGACAGCCCAAGAGACCCAGTACTTC CASSLGTAQETQYF
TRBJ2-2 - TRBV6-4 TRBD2 TGTGCCAGCAGTCCAGCGGGAGACACCGGGGAGCTGTTTTTT CASSPAGDTGELFF
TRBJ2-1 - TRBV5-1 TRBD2 TGCGCCAGCAGCTTCCAAGCGGGAGGGTACAATGAGCAGTTCTTC CASSFQAGGYNEQFF
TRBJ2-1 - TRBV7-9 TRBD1 TGTGCCAGCAGCCCCACCGGACAGGGTATTGGCAATGAGCAGTTCTTC CASSPTGQGIGNEQFF
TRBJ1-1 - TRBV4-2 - TGTGCCAGCAGCCAAGGCGAAAGGGAGCTGGACACTGAAGCTTTCTTT CASSQGERELDTEAFF